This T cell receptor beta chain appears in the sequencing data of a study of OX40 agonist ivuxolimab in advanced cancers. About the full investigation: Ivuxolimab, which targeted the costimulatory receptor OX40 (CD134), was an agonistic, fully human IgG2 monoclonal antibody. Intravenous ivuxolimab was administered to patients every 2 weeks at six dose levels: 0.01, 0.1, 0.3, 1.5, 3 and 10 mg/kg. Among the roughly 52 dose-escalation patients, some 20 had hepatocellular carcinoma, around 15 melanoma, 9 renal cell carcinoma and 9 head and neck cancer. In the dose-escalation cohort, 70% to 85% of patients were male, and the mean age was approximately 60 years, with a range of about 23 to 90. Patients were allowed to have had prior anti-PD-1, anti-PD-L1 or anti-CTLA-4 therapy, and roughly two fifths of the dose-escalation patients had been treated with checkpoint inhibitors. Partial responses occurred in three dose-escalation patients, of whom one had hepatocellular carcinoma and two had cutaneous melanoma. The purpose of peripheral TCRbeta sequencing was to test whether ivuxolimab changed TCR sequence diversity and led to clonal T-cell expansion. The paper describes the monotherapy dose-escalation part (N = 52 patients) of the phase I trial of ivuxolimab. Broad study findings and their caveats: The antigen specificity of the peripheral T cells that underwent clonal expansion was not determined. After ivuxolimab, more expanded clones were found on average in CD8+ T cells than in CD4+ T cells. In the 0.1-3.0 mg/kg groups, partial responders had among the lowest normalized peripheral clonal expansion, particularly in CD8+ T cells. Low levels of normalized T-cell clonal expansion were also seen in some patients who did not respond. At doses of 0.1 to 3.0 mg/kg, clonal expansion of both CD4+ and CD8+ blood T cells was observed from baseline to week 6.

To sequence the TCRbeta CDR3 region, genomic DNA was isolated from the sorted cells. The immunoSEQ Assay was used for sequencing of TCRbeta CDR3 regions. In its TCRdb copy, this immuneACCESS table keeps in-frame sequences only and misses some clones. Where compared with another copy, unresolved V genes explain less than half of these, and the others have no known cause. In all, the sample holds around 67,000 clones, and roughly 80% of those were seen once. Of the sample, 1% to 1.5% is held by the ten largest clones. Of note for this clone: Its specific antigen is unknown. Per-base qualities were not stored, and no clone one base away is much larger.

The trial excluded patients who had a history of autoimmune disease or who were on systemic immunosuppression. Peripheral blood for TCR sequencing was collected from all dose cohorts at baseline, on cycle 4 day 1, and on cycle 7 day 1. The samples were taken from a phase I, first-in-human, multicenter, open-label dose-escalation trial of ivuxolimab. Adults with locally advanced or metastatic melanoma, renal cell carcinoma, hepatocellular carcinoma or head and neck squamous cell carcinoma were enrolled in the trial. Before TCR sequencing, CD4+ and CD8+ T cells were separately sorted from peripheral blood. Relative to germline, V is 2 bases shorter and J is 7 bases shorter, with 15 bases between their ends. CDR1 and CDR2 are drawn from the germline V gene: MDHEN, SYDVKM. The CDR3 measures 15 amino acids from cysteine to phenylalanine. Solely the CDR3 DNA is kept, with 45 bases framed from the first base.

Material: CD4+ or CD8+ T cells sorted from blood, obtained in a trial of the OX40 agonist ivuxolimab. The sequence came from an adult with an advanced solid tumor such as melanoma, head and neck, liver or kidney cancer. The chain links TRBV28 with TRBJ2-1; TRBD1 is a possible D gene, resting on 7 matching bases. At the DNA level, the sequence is TGTGCCAGCAGTTTAGGGCAGGGGGGCAGGAATGAGCAGTTCTTC. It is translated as CASSLGQGGRNEQFF.